The source of this TCR beta chain is a study of Graves' ophthalmopathy and Graves' hyperthyroidism. Germline V gene lookup returns CDR1 SEHNR and CDR2 FQNEAQ (reference sequence). The V and J ends lost 5 bases and 8 bases, in that order; junction bases with no gene match: 7. The CDR3 is 14 amino acids. The authors amplified TCR beta CDR3 regions, and they did so from RNA transcripts for repertoire sequencing. Scientists carried out first-round RT-PCR using HTBI primers and then a second-round multiplex PCR. TCRdb re-called the multiplex PCR reads with MiXCR, one entry per CDR3 protein. Seen here are some 750,000 distinct CDR3 sequences, roughly two fifths observed once, and the top ten hold approximately 46%. This clonotype appeared many times.

This clonotype originated in an adult man with Graves' ophthalmopathy. The sequenced material came from peripheral blood. The genes are TRBV7-9 and TRBJ1-4; 8 bases are a match to TRBD1. The CDR3 spells CASSPGGLEEKLFF. CDR3 sequence (DNA): TGTGCCAGCAGCCCAGGGGGCCTGGAAGAAAAACTGTTTTTT.